This T cell receptor beta chain was captured in a study of blood T cell repertoires in COVID-19. Background on the study: The samples span acute and convalescent COVID-19 from the United States, Italy and Spain. The cDNA or gDNA used as material had been derived from T cells, B-cell-depleted T cells, or PBMCs.

This clone has just a few counts. Per the germline V gene, CDR1 is SGHNT and CDR2 is YYREEE (reference sequence). Trimming stripped 3 bases from V and 2 bases from J, with 15 bases between. This CDR3 contains 15 residues. Here immunoSEQ multiplex PCR was the method, and the copy in TCRdb shows in-frame clones only, minus some. The sample lists more than 65,000 clones, more than 80% seen once, with roughly 10% in the top ten. The V and J genes are TRBV5-4 and TRBJ2-7; D possibly corresponds to TRBD2 (5 bases). The TCR originated in a human donor in a cohort sampled during active COVID-19. The sample taken for sequencing was peripheral blood. CDR3 nucleotide sequence: TGTGCCAGCAGCTCCGGTGGAAAGCGGCCCTACGAGCAGTACTTC. This gives the protein CASSSGGKRPYEQYF.